These 29 T cell receptor beta chains were sequenced from one sample in a study of blood T cell repertoires in COVID-19 (dated by TCRdb to 2019 to 2021). To prepare the library, the immunoSEQ multiplex PCR assay was applied. TCRdb mirrors the immuneACCESS table, restricted to in-frame sequences. Some clones are absent from its copies; in checked studies, under half trace to an unresolved V gene, and the reason for the others is unknown. For this sample there are 150,000 to 200,000 clones; approximately 88% appear just once. The top ten clonotypes cover over 10% of the sample. Sequencing was done on a sample of PBMCs or T cells enriched from blood (not recorded which). The receptors originated from a woman aged 55-70 years who had recovered from COVID-19.

V usage is TRBV7-2 and J usage is TRBJ2-3; 11 positions match TRBD2. The CDR3 totals 18 residues. The J segment lost 2 bases and the V segment lost 4 bases, leaving 11 bases of the junction unmatched. Germline loops: CDR1 SGHTA, CDR2 FQGNSA. CDR3 coding DNA: TGTGCCAGCAGCTCTATGCTGCTAGCGGGGGGACACACAGATACGCAGTATTTT. Residues: CASSSMLLAGGHTDTQYF.

The chain has TRBV5-1 and TRBJ2-3; 8 nucleotides agree with TRBD1. V gave up 4 bases and J gave up 0 bases; unmatched junction bases: 4. Germline-derived CDR1 and CDR2 are SGHRS and YFSETQ. The CDR3 runs to 15 residues. The CDR3 protein is CASSPDRASTDTQYF. The CDR3 DNA is TGCGCCAGCAGCCCGGACAGGGCTAGCACAGATACGCAGTATTTT.

J is TRBJ1-5 and V is TRBV6-1, with a possible D match to TRBD1 (6 bases). The germline CDR1 and CDR2 sequences are MNHNS and SASEGT. The germline V and J ends were trimmed by 2 bases and 5 bases, with 13 bases remaining between them. There are 15 residues in the CDR3. The CDR3 region is CASSELGARDQPQHF. DNA of the CDR3: TGTGCCAGCAGTGAACTGGGGGCAAGGGATCAGCCCCAGCATTTT.

This rearrangement joins TRBV19 to TRBJ1-1; a weak D match, TRBD1 (6 bases). CDR3 size: 16 residues. Germline CDR1 LNHDA, CDR2 SQIVND (reference sequence). V lost 3 bases and J lost 1, with 15 bases in between. CDR3 protein: CASSISGGWANTEAFF. In DNA form, the CDR3 reads TGTGCCAGTAGTATTTCGGGGGGCTGGGCGAACACTGAAGCTTTCTTT. The full variable domain, with the rest looked up from reference TRBV19 and TRBJ1-1, is DGGITQSPKYLFRKEGQNVTLSCEQNLNHDAMYWYRQDPGQGLRLIYYSQIVNDFQKGDIAEGYSVSREKKESFPLTVTSAQKNPTAFYLCASSISGGWANTEAFFGQGTRLTVV.

This clone appeared a few times. CDR3 coding DNA: TGCAGCGCCAAGACTCGCGTCGACAGTGGGACCCAGTACTTC. As protein: CSAKTRVDSGTQYF. The chain couples TRBV29-1 to TRBJ2-5; D possibly corresponds to TRBD1 (5 bases). The CDR3 runs 14 residues. V was pared by 7 bases and J by 7 bases, with 22 bases between. CDR1 is SQVTM, CDR2 ANQGSEA, per germline.

The chain couples TRBV2 to TRBJ1-6; 8 bases map to TRBD1. With V trimmed by 6 bases and J by 17 bases, 15 bases remained unmatched. Germline V CDR1 and CDR2: SNHLY, FYNNEI. CDR3 length equals 14 residues. The CDR3 coding sequence is TGTGCCAGCAGGAGTTTACAGGGGGGATCTCGGGTCCACTTT. The encoded protein is CASRSLQGGSRVHF.

The chain uses TRBV5-5 and TRBJ2-1; TRBD1 is a possible D gene (5 bases). Trimming took off 0 bases at V and 0 bases at J, with 13 bases between the two ends. The CDR3 is 17 amino acids. Germline V CDR1 and CDR2: SGHKS, YYEKEE (reference sequence). CDR3 nucleotide sequence: TGTGCCAGCAGCTTGGGTAGGGGCCCCAGCTCCTACAATGAGCAGTTCTTC. It codes for CASSLGRGPSSYNEQFF.

The J gene is TRBJ2-2, the V gene TRBV19; TRBD1 matches 8 bases. The CDR3 runs to 15 residues. Germline trimming cut 6 bases from V and 3 bases from J; bases unmatched to any gene: 6. In germline, CDR1 is LNHDA, CDR2 SQIVND (reference sequence). CDR3 DNA sequence: TGTGCCAGTAGGCGACAGGGGCTCCACACCGGGGAGCTGTTTTTT. As protein: CASRRQGLHTGELFF.

The rearrangement uses TRBV2 and TRBJ1-1, with 7 bases lining up with TRBD1. Trimming removed 6 bases from V and 4 bases from J; junction bases left unmatched: 8. The germline gives CDR1 SNHLY, CDR2 FYNNEI. This CDR3 contains 14 residues. The CDR3, as DNA: TGTGCCAGCAGCGGCCTCAGGGGGACCACTGAAGCTTTCTTT. Amino acids: CASSGLRGTTEAFF. Full variable domain (missing parts from reference TRBV2 and TRBJ1-1): EPEVTQTPSHQVTQMGQEVILRCVPISNHLYFYWYRQILGQKVEFLVSFYNNEISEKSEIFDDQFSVERPDGSNFTLKIRSTKLEDSAMYFCASSGLRGTTEAFFGQGTRLTVV.

This sequence joins TRBV6-1 and TRBJ1-5; no definite D call. Trimming cost V 2 bases and J 0 bases, with 8 bases left between them. The CDR3 has 15 amino acids. Per germline, CDR1 MNHNS and CDR2 SASEGT. The CDR3 DNA sequence: TGTGCCAGCAGTGAAAAAGTGGCTAGCAATCAGCCCCAGCATTTT. This gives the protein CASSEKVASNQPQHF.

This clone has just one count. The chain employs TRBV5-1 and TRBJ1-1, with 8 bases that match TRBD1. This CDR3 has 14 amino acids. CDR1 is SGHRS and CDR2 is YFSETQ in the germline V gene. V dropped 4 bases and J dropped 0; count of bases not matched to a gene: 2. The CDR3 DNA follows: TGCGCCAGCAGCCGGGGACAGGTGAACACTGAAGCTTTCTTT. Amino acid sequence: CASSRGQVNTEAFF.

This clone occurred once. The CDR3 sequence is CASRPDRGLYGYTF. The CDR3 nucleotides are TGTGCCAGCAGGCCCGACAGGGGGCTCTATGGCTACACCTTC. The chain joins TRBV2 to TRBJ1-2; TRBD1 aligns across 10 bases. The germline CDR1 and CDR2 sequences are SNHLY and FYNNEI. The length of the CDR3 is 14 residues. Trimming at V came to 6 bases and at J to 4 bases, leaving 5 bases not matched to a gene.

The chain combines TRBV9 with TRBJ1-1, with 10 bases identical to TRBD1. V gave up 3 bases and J gave up 4 bases; unmatched junction bases: 6. This CDR3 is built from 15 residues. Per germline, CDR1 SGDLS and CDR2 YYNGEE. DNA of the CDR3: TGTGCCAGCAGCGCTAGACAGGGGGCAAGCACTGAAGCTTTCTTT. Its protein is CASSARQGASTEAFF. The entire variable domain, with the rest obtained from reference TRBV9 and TRBJ1-1, is as follows: DSGVTQTPKHLITATGQRVTLRCSPRSGDLSVYWYQQSLDQGLQFLIQYYNGEERAKGNILERFSAQQFPDLHSELNLSSLELGDSALYFCASSARQGASTEAFFGQGTRLTVV.

The V and J genes are TRBV5-6 and TRBJ1-2; no reliable D call. V dropped 4 bases and J dropped 2 bases, with 15 bases sitting between them. Germline values: CDR1 SGHDT, CDR2 YYEEEE. This CDR3 is built from 15 residues. CDR3 nucleotide sequence: TGTGCCAGCAGCGCCGAGGGTGGGCAGAACTATGGCTACACCTTC. Translated: CASSAEGGQNYGYTF. The complete variable domain, with remaining parts taken from reference TRBV5-6 and TRBJ1-2, reads DAGVTQSPTHLIKTRGQQVTLRCSPKSGHDTVSWYQQALGQGPQFIFQYYEEEERQRGNFPDRFSGHQFPNYSSELNVNALLLGDSALYLCASSAEGGQNYGYTFGSGTRLTVV.

The V and J genes are TRBV6-1 and TRBJ1-5; TRBD1 agrees at 8 bases. The germline V gene has CDR1 MNHNS and CDR2 SASEGT. CDR3 size: 18 residues. V dropped 3 bases and J dropped 5; count of bases not matched to a gene: 15. This CDR3 reads CASSDIYPRPGGDQPQHF. CDR3 bases: TGTGCCAGCAGTGACATATACCCACGCCCAGGGGGCGATCAGCCCCAGCATTTT.

In the case of this clone: One end of the junction does not line up with germline, which may come from a read error. The gene calls are TRBV6-5 and TRBJ1-5; 9 positions match TRBD1. CDR3 length: 15 residues. The germline gives CDR1 MNHEY, CDR2 SVGAGI. CDR3 protein: CATSPGQGSFQPQHF. DNA of the CDR3: TGTGCCACCAGTCCGGGACAGGGAAGTTTTCAGCCCCAGCATTTT.

The chain uses TRBV3-1 (or the pseudogene TRBV3-2) and TRBJ1-2, with TRBD1 matching 7 bases. The CDR3 is 15 residues long. Looked up from germline, CDR1 is LGHDT and CDR2 is YNNKEL (reference sequence). J gave up 3 bases and V 3 bases, and 7 bases lay outside the gene matches. CDR3 sequence: CASSHSPRGHYGYTF. The CDR3 DNA sequence: TGTGCCAGCAGCCACTCACCAAGGGGGCACTATGGCTACACCTTC.

The chain couples TRBV19 to TRBJ1-5; 9 nucleotides agree with TRBD1. V was pared by 4 bases and J by 9 bases, with 10 bases of the junction left unmatched. Per the germline V gene, CDR1 is LNHDA and CDR2 is SQIVND (reference sequence). This CDR3 comprises 15 residues. The CDR3 spells CASSTQGAQQPPQHF. CDR3 coding DNA: TGTGCCAGTAGTACACAGGGGGCCCAGCAGCCGCCCCAGCATTTT.

The chain couples TRBV4-2 to TRBJ2-1, with 7 bases fitting TRBD1. This CDR3 comprises 16 residues. From germline, CDR1 is LGHNA and CDR2 YNFKEQ. V was pared by 0 bases and J by 0 bases, with 2 bases of the junction left unmatched. The CDR3 DNA reads TGTGCCAGCAGCCAAGATGCAGGGGGCTCCTACAATGAGCAGTTCTTC. Amino acids: CASSQDAGGSYNEQFF.

This clone was seen a single time. The chain couples TRBV24-1 to TRBJ2-1; 9 positions agree with TRBD2. Losses at the gene ends were 3 bases for V and 6 bases for J; bases not matched to a gene: 5. Germline CDR1 and CDR2: KGHDR and SFDVKD. The CDR3 runs to 15 residues. The CDR3 loop reads CATSDPGLARNEQFF. The CDR3 DNA follows: TGTGCCACCAGTGATCCAGGACTAGCGCGCAATGAGCAGTTCTTC.

In this sample, this clone turned up a few times. The CDR3 protein is CASSQGPRPQHF. The CDR3 nucleotides are TGTGCCAGCAGCCAAGGGCCACGGCCCCAGCATTTT. The chain is built from TRBV3-1 (or the pseudogene TRBV3-2) and TRBJ1-5; D uncertain. The ends were cut back, 1 base at V and 9 bases at J, with 7 bases in the middle. There are 12 residues in the CDR3. Germline V gives CDR1 LGHDT, CDR2 YNNKEL (reference sequence).

The V gene is TRBV21-1, the J gene TRBJ2-3; whether TRBD1, the table's D call, matches the DNA was not checked. TRBV21-1 is termed a pseudogene. The CDR3 spans 14 residues. The CDR3 is CASSLDRGTDTQYF. CDR3 in DNA: TGTGCCAGCAGCCTCGACAGGGGCACAGATACGCAGTATTTT.

This chain connects TRBV30 to TRBJ1-6, with D hard to call. The CDR3 is 16 amino acids. CDR1 and CDR2 (germline): GTSNPN, SVGIG (reference sequence). V was pared by 3 bases and J by 3 bases, with 15 bases between. This CDR3 reads CAWRNIDMYYNSPLHF. CDR3 DNA: TGTGCCTGGAGGAACATCGACATGTACTATAATTCACCCCTCCACTTT.

V usage is TRBV11-2 and J usage is TRBJ2-1; 8 nucleotides align to TRBD1. J lost 6 bases, V lost 5 bases, and 3 bases had no gene match. There are 13 residues in the CDR3. Germline CDR1 is SGHAT and CDR2 is FQNNGV. CDR3 sequence (DNA): TGTGCCAGCAGCCTAGGACAGGGCAATGAGCAGTTCTTC. This gives the protein CASSLGQGNEQFF. Together with reference TRBV11-2 and TRBJ2-1, the CDR3 gives the full variable domain: EAGVAQSPRYKIIEKRQSVAFWCNPISGHATLYWYQQILGQGPKLLIQFQNNGVVDDSQLPKDRFSAERLKGVDSTLKIQPAKLEDSAVYLCASSLGQGNEQFFGPGTRLTVL.

The chain is built from TRBV11-2 and TRBJ2-1; 12 positions match TRBD2. Germline V CDR1 and CDR2: SGHAT, FQNNGV. The CDR3 totals 15 residues. Trimming at V came to 5 bases and at J to 5 bases, leaving 4 bases not matched to a gene. The CDR3 DNA follows: TGTGCCAGCAGCCTAGGACTAGCGGGAAACAATGAGCAGTTCTTC. Its translation: CASSLGLAGNNEQFF.

The CDR3 spells CASSQVDSRGGNTIYF. The CDR3 DNA is TGCGCCAGCAGCCAAGTCGACTCCAGGGGTGGAAACACCATATATTTT. This chain uses TRBV4-1 with TRBJ1-3; D is perhaps TRBD1 (6 bases). Looked up from germline, CDR1 is MGHRA and CDR2 is YSYEKL. Trimming left V 1 base short and J 3 bases short, with 13 bases between. There are 16 residues in the CDR3.

The chain has TRBV21-1 and TRBJ1-5. TRBV21-1 corresponds to a pseudogene. This CDR3 has 16 amino acids. The CDR3: CASSKCTVPSLEPQHF. The CDR3 DNA follows: TGTGCCAGCAGCAAATGCACCGTTCCGTCACTGGAGCCCCAGCATTTT.

This clone was counted a few times. This chain joins TRBV19 and TRBJ2-1; 7 nucleotides line up with TRBD2. The trim removed 8 bases at V and 5 bases at J, leaving 9 bases unmatched. The CDR3 is 14 residues long. Germline CDR1 LNHDA, CDR2 SQIVND (reference sequence). The CDR3: CASEASGVDNEQFF. Here the CDR3 DNA reads TGTGCCAGTGAGGCTAGCGGAGTCGACAATGAGCAGTTCTTC.

This rearrangement joins TRBV7-8 to TRBJ1-2; TRBD1 is a possible D gene (5 bases). The CDR3 is made up of 13 amino acids. Between the trimmed V and J ends, which lost 5 bases and 3 bases, there was a span of 10 bases. Germline values: CDR1 SGHVS, CDR2 FQNEAQ. The CDR3 coding sequence is TGTGCCAGCAGCCCCGGAGGGGACTATGGCTACACCTTC. Its translation is CASSPGGDYGYTF.